This TCR beta chain came from a study of T cells in Graves' hyperthyroidism and ophthalmopathy (dated by TCRdb to about 2019). Some background on the complete study: Peripheral blood was collected at initial diagnosis, before any treatment. TCR V-J signatures able to tell the groups apart were searched for in a discovery cohort of 90 to 100 patients, of whom around 43 had Graves' ophthalmopathy and around 56 had stable Graves' hyperthyroidism. An independent validation cohort of around 20 hyperthyroidism patients and about 15 patients who later progressed to ophthalmopathy tested prospective prediction of ophthalmopathy. For training and testing, the 110 or so patients in the discovery cohort were randomly divided in a 7:3 ratio. Thyroid tissue and blood T-cell repertoires from several Graves' hyperthyroidism patients were also compared in the study. After sampling, hyperthyroidism patients received methimazole starting at 30 mg daily, and ophthalmopathy patients received high-dose intravenous methylprednisolone. The paper describes TCR Vbeta CDR3 sequencing of 135 peripheral blood samples, made up of 43 ophthalmopathy patients, 70 to 75 hyperthyroidism patients and around 17 progressor patients.

V and J lose 3 bases and 0 bases, and a span of 10 bases separates them. From the germline V gene, CDR1 is SGHTA and CDR2 is FQGNSA. The CDR3 starts with the cysteine, ends with the phenylalanine, and has 15 residues. The DNA shown is the 45-base CDR3, in frame from base 1. The TCR beta CDR3 regions were amplified from the RNA transcripts. The TCR CDR3 was subjected to a first round of RT-PCR using the HTBI primer set and the Qiagen OneStep RT-PCR kit. Libraries were constructed in a second round of multiplex PCR, after which size selection and purification were performed. The libraries were sequenced on an Illumina HiSeq2000 using paired-end 100 bp reads. From the authors' description of their analysis: SOAPnuke was used to process the raw data, removing reads that contained adapters or uncalled bases, had a mean Phred below 15, or lacked an exact match to the constant primer or identifier. High-quality paired reads were merged using COPE v1.2.5, and each unique nucleotide sequence was defined as a clonotype. Clonotypes were aligned to IMGT TRBV, TRBD and TRBJ reference segments using MiTCR v1.1. The analysis included only V-J combinations with a frequency above 0.0001, which together covered 99% to 99.2% of the repertoires. The TCS score was defined as the ratio of F50 (clonal expansion) to E x V (chaos), calculated using BLOSUM62-based TCRdist between CDR3 peptides within each V-J. Welch's t-statistics and random forest reduced around 520 V-J features to about 13, which were used in a naive Bayes classifier (R e1071). TCRdb redid the processing of the public reads, applying fastp at Q25 and MiXCR, and retained in-frame beta chains. Each CDR3 protein appears once, grouped with its most common genes and DNA. The V and J calls were determined by TCRdb, not by the authors. The sample contains about 590,000 distinct CDR3 sequences, 15% to 19% of them found a single time. 6.5% to 8% of the sample is taken by the ten largest.

Stable Graves' hyperthyroidism was defined as no progression to ophthalmopathy during 18 months of follow-up. Hyperthyroidism patients were newly diagnosed, had a disease duration of under 2 months, and were aged 18 to 65 years. Any patient with an uncontrolled infection, another autoimmune disease, pregnancy or lactation was excluded. Diagnoses relied on clinical symptoms, serum thyroxine and TRAb, thyroid ultrasound and orbital computed tomography. Ficoll-Paque density gradient centrifugation was used to isolate PBMCs from approximately 10 ml of fresh peripheral blood. Total RNA was extracted with Trizol reagent, and quality was checked on an Agilent 2100 Bioanalyzer. This clonotype was counted at least ten times. Which antigen it targets is not known. The input lacks base qualities; no much larger clone sits a single base away. The paper as a whole reports these results and caveats: Sample size was not statistically predetermined, and blinding of investigators to group allocation was not performed. During validation, the model predicted progression to ophthalmopathy a median of about 6.5 months ahead of onset, with approximately 70% sensitivity and around 72% specificity. In cross-validation, a model built on a 13 V-J signature told ophthalmopathy apart from stable hyperthyroidism with 85% to 90% sensitivity and approximately 81% specificity, and in testing the same model reached 80%/75%. Most expanded thyroid clonotypes (frequency above 0.001) were also detected in blood, a finding suggesting that blood repertoires may reflect thyroid immune responses.

Sequenced material: blood. The V gene is TRBV7-2 and the J gene is TRBJ2-3; a confident D gene designation cannot be given. The TCR comes from a woman aged 30 to 39 with Graves' hyperthyroidism. The DNA reads as follows: TGTGCCAGCAGCTTTGGACCACTTAGCACAGATACGCAGTATTTT. It translates as CASSFGPLSTDTQYF.